The sequence of this TCR beta chain was determined in a study of blood T cells in healthy people across ages. Trimming removed 3 bases at V and 4 bases at J, with 9 bases between. The germline CDR1 and CDR2 sequences are MNHEY and SVGAGI. The CDR3 covers 13 residues. A second PCR, run for about 7 to 11 cycles, used a sample-barcoded 5' primer plus a J-beta primer mix. A tag from a template-switch adaptor with 12 random nucleotides marked each cDNA molecule. Via MiXCR, TCRdb re-called the 5' RACE reads, giving one row per CDR3 protein. This sample has over 700,000 distinct CDR3 sequences; just under 25% occur once, and the top ten carry roughly a tenth. The same data also went into a second study, on T cells of mothers and their children. That study adds: Mothers yielded over 8.5 million CDR3 reads, children several million each.

The TCR sequence derives from a boy between 10 and 17 years old in good health. The sample consisted of blood. The chain has TRBV6-5 and TRBJ1-2; no definite D call. The CDR3 protein is CASSYGRIYGYTF. DNA of the CDR3: TGTGCCAGCAGTTATGGACGGATCTATGGCTACACCTTC.